The 27 T cell receptor beta chains below come from one sample, sequenced in a study of T cells after yellow fever vaccination (dated by TCRdb to the late 2010s). Receptor amplification or capture employed 5' RACE. Sequencing took place on an Illumina NovaSeq 6000. TCRdb ran its own pipeline on the public reads, namely fastp trimming at Q25 and MiXCR clone calling, and kept in-frame beta chains. CDR3 protein duplicates are merged, each entry listing the most common genes and DNA. This sample comprises hundreds of thousands of distinct CDR3 sequences, around 20% of them detected only once. Of the sample, 18% falls within the top ten clones. The label giving this sample's treatment or condition can be read as: live attenuated yellow fever vaccine strain. The source was PBMCs, collected before the yellow fever booster vaccination. These receptors were collected from a young man who received the YFV17D yellow fever vaccine.

This clonotype came up a few times. V gene TRBV5-1 combines with J gene TRBJ2-4; D gene unclear. The germline V gene encodes CDR1 SGHRS and CDR2 YFSETQ. V lost 1 base, J lost 3 bases, and 8 bases lay in between. The CDR3 has 14 amino acids. CDR3 coding DNA: TGCGCCAGCAGCTTGCTAGGGAACAAAAACATTCAGTACTTC. It encodes CASSLLGNKNIQYF.

This clonotype was detected only a few times. The chain uses TRBV6-6 and TRBJ1-5; 9 nucleotides line up with TRBD1. The junction had 8 bases not matched to a gene; V was cut back by 6 bases and J by 5 bases. CDR3 length equals 15 residues. CDR1 and CDR2 (germline): MNHNY, SVGAGI (reference sequence). CDR3 sequence reads: CASSQGQGSDQPQHF. In nucleotides, the CDR3 is TGTGCCAGCAGCCAGGGACAGGGATCGGATCAGCCCCAGCATTTT.

V gene TRBV6-2 or TRBV6-3 combines with J gene TRBJ2-5; tentative D call: TRBD1 (5 bases). Trimming pared 0 bases from V and 4 bases from J, leaving 9 bases between. Germline CDR1 reads MNHEY; CDR2 reads SVGEGT. This CDR3 has 14 residues. This CDR3 is CASSYSTVRETQYF. In DNA, the CDR3 is TGTGCCAGCAGTTACTCGACAGTACGAGAGACCCAGTACTTC.

This sequence joins TRBV4-3 and TRBJ1-2; D possibly corresponds to TRBD1 (6 bases). V was cut by 0 bases and J by 8 bases, with 22 bases left in between. Germline V CDR1 and CDR2: LGHNA, YSLEER. This CDR3 has 17 residues. In nucleotides, the CDR3 is TGCGCCAGCAGCCAAGATGCTTTTTCAGGGCCAAGGGGGGGCTACACCTTC. Translating it yields CASSQDAFSGPRGGYTF.

This clonotype was observed a few times. The chain recombines TRBV27 with TRBJ2-7, with a tentative D call TRBD1 (6 bases). This CDR3 has 14 residues. Germline CDR1 reads MNHEY; CDR2 reads SMNVEV (reference sequence). V was cut by 2 bases and J by 5 bases, with 13 bases left in between. CDR3 bases: TGTGCCAGCAGTTTAGTGGGACACATTAACGAGCAGTACTTC. Its translation is CASSLVGHINEQYF.

The chain joins TRBV10-3 to TRBJ1-2, with unresolved D. CDR3 size: 12 residues. The V and J ends lost 2 bases and 7 bases respectively, with 8 bases between them. Germline V gene lookup returns CDR1 ENHRY and CDR2 SYGVKD. CDR3 sequence reads: CAISEGVGGYTF. CDR3 in DNA: TGTGCCATCAGTGAGGGGGTAGGTGGCTACACCTTC.

The sample holds a few counts of this clonotype. In DNA form, the CDR3 reads TGTGCCAGTAGTATGAGGTTCGACAGTCCAGAGACCCAGTACTTC. As protein: CASSMRFDSPETQYF. V usage is TRBV19 and J usage is TRBJ2-5, with a possible D match to TRBD1 (5 bases). Trimming removed 3 bases at V and 4 bases at J, with 15 bases between. The CDR3 is 15 residues long. Per germline, CDR1 LNHDA and CDR2 SQIVND (reference sequence).

This clonotype was counted ten times or more. J is TRBJ2-7 and V is TRBV7-3; 11 nucleotides agree with TRBD2. The J segment lost 0 bases and the V segment lost 4 bases, leaving 8 bases of the junction unmatched. The CDR3 sequence is 17 residues long. In germline, CDR1 is SGHTA, CDR2 FQGTGA. The CDR3 DNA sequence: TGTGCCAGCAGCTCCCGACTAGCGGGGCGAAGCTCCTACGAGCAGTACTTC. Its translation is CASSSRLAGRSSYEQYF.

This chain joins TRBV6-2 or TRBV6-3 and TRBJ2-5, with D uncertain. Germline values: CDR1 MNHEY, CDR2 SVGEGT. The CDR3 is 15 amino acids. With 4 bases removed from V and 5 bases from J, the gap between germline ends came to 17 bases. The chain's CDR3 is CASSSAVVFRETQYF. Written as DNA, the CDR3 is TGTGCCAGCAGTTCCGCAGTCGTGTTTCGGGAGACCCAGTACTTC.

This clonotype was seen a handful of times. The chain carries TRBV10-2 and TRBJ2-7; the D is unclear. Trimming removed 2 bases at V and 3 bases at J, with 8 bases between. The germline CDR1 and CDR2 sequences are WSHSY and SAAADI. The CDR3 runs to 13 residues. CDR3 coding DNA: TGCGCCAGCAGTGAGATAGAACTCTACGAGCAGTACTTC. The encoded protein is CASSEIELYEQYF.

V and J are TRBV15 and TRBJ2-1; TRBD2 matches 8 bases. With 4 bases clipped from V and 2 bases from J, the junction kept 7 bases outside the gene matches. The CDR3 length is 16 residues. Looked up from germline, CDR1 is LNHNV and CDR2 is YYDKDF (reference sequence). Written as DNA, the CDR3 is TGTGCCACCAGCACGGGAAGCGGGGGAGCCTACAATGAGCAGTTCTTC. Protein product: CATSTGSGGAYNEQFF.

V and J are TRBV5-1 and TRBJ2-1; the D is unclear. Looked up from germline, CDR1 is SGHRS and CDR2 is YFSETQ. V lost 2 bases, J lost 4 bases, and 13 bases lay in between. This CDR3 is built from 15 residues. CDR3 sequence: CASSFGITTYNEQFF. The CDR3 DNA is TGCGCCAGCAGCTTTGGTATAACAACATACAATGAGCAGTTCTTC.

This clonotype was seen a few times. The rearrangement uses TRBV7-6 and TRBJ2-1; 10 nucleotides agree with TRBD1. The CDR3 totals 16 residues. After removal of 5 bases from V and 0 bases from J, the junction contained 4 bases not matched to a gene. The germline CDR1 and CDR2 sequences are SGHVS and FNYEAQ. The CDR3 protein is CASSKRTGGSYNEQFF. The CDR3 DNA sequence: TGTGCCAGCAGCAAACGGACAGGGGGCTCCTACAATGAGCAGTTCTTC.

This clonotype has a count of ten or more. The chain joins TRBV7-9 to TRBJ1-2, with D unresolved. Trimming removed 0 bases from V and 2 bases from J, with 4 bases in between. Germline V gene lookup returns CDR1 SEHNR and CDR2 FQNEAQ (reference sequence). The CDR3 is 13 residues long. CDR3 in amino acids: CASSLAENYGYTF. For the CDR3, the DNA is TGTGCCAGCAGCTTAGCAGAGAACTATGGCTACACCTTC. Full variable domain (missing parts from reference TRBV7-9 and TRBJ1-2): DTGVSQNPRHKITKRGQNVTFRCDPISEHNRLYWYRQTLGQGPEFLTYFQNEAQLEKSRLLSDRFSAERPKGSFSTLEIQRTEQGDSAMYLCASSLAENYGYTFGSGTRLTVV.

In this sample, this clonotype turned up many times. The V call is TRBV7-6, the J call TRBJ1-3, with a tentative D call TRBD1 (6 bases). Trimming left V 1 base short and J 4 bases short, with 14 bases between. CDR3 length: 16 amino acids. Germline CDR1 is SGHVS and CDR2 is FNYEAQ. This CDR3 reads CASSLGSGAGGNTIYF. CDR3 DNA sequence: TGTGCCAGCAGCTTAGGTTCGGGGGCCGGAGGAAACACCATATATTTT.

The chain carries TRBV5-1 and TRBJ2-7; no reliable D call. The CDR3 covers 13 residues. Germline loops: CDR1 SGHRS, CDR2 YFSETQ. V dropped 4 bases and J dropped 6 bases, with 14 bases sitting between them. DNA of the CDR3: TGCGCCAGCAGCCAGCTTGCGTCGGGCGAGCAGTACTTC. This encodes CASSQLASGEQYF. The full variable domain, in which reference TRBV5-1 and TRBJ2-7 provide the parts outside the CDR3, is KAGVTQTPRYLIKTRGQQVTLSCSPISGHRSVSWYQQTPGQGLQFLFEYFSETQRNKGNFPGRFSGRQFSNSRSEMNVSTLELGDSALYLCASSQLASGEQYFGPGTRLTVT.

This clonotype was recorded at least ten times. This chain joins TRBV29-1 and TRBJ2-5, with D possibly matching TRBD1 (5 bases). V was clipped by 7 bases and J by 5 bases, with 17 bases between them. The CDR3 runs to 13 residues. CDR1 is SQVTM, CDR2 ANQGSEA, per germline. The CDR3 region is CSGGARSAETQYF. In DNA form, the CDR3 reads TGCAGCGGGGGCGCACGATCGGCGGAGACCCAGTACTTC.

This clonotype has only a few counts. The CDR3 here is CASSHRGANYGYTF. The CDR3 DNA reads TGTGCCAGCAGTCACCGGGGGGCTAACTATGGCTACACCTTC. V gene TRBV27 combines with J gene TRBJ1-2, with D possibly TRBD1 on 5 matching bases. The CDR3 has 14 amino acids. V lost 5 bases and J 0 bases, leaving 10 bases between the germline ends. The germline CDR1 and CDR2 sequences are MNHEY and SMNVEV (reference sequence).

This chain links TRBV4-2 with TRBJ2-7; D is unclear. This CDR3 is 15 amino acids long. The germline CDR1 and CDR2 sequences are LGHNA and YNFKEQ. Deletions cut 0 bases from V and 1 base from J, with 10 bases between. The CDR3 protein is CASSQEGGSSYEQYF. In nucleotides, the CDR3 is TGTGCCAGCAGCCAAGAAGGTGGCAGTTCCTACGAGCAGTACTTC.

This clonotype occurred a few times. This chain connects TRBV11-2 to TRBJ2-1, with a possible D match to TRBD2 (7 bases). Trimming took 5 bases from V and 6 from J, leaving 17 bases between them. Germline V gene data show CDR1 as SGHAT and CDR2 as FQNNGV. This CDR3 has 15 amino acids. CDR3 sequence reads: CASSPSGASGNEQFF. In nucleotides, the CDR3 is TGTGCCAGCAGCCCATCAGGGGCTAGCGGCAATGAGCAGTTCTTC.

This clonotype was seen a handful of times. The chain carries TRBV29-1 and TRBJ2-5, with D perhaps TRBD2 (6 bases). This CDR3 spans 16 amino acids. Trimming stripped 0 bases from V and 7 bases from J, with 21 bases between. Looked up from germline, CDR1 is SQVTM and CDR2 is ANQGSEA. CDR3 protein: CSVEDDRETGGRTQYF. Written as DNA, the CDR3 is TGCAGCGTTGAAGACGACCGGGAGACGGGCGGCCGGACCCAGTACTTC.

The genes are TRBV29-1 and TRBJ2-5; 12 nucleotides match TRBD2. Trimming removed 6 bases from V and 2 bases from J; junction bases left unmatched: 7. This CDR3 is 15 amino acids long. Germline values: CDR1 SQVTM, CDR2 ANQGSEA. This CDR3 reads CSVGLAGGQQETQYF. The CDR3 DNA sequence: TGCAGCGTGGGCCTAGCGGGGGGGCAACAAGAGACCCAGTACTTC.

The chain combines TRBV24-1 with TRBJ2-2; no clear D. Trimming left V 5 bases short and J 4 bases short, with 1 base between. The CDR3 has 11 amino acids. In germline, CDR1 is KGHDR, CDR2 SFDVKD. In nucleotides, the CDR3 is TGTGCCACCAGTGTCACCGGGGAGCTGTTTTTT. Amino acid sequence: CATSVTGELFF.

This clonotype appeared many times. The rearrangement joins TRBV14 to TRBJ1-3, with TRBD1 as a possible D gene (6 bases). Trimming stripped 0 bases from V and 7 bases from J, with 19 bases between. The CDR3 spans 17 residues. Germline lookup yields CDR1 SGHDN and CDR2 FVKESK. This chain's CDR3 is CASSQEIGTLLRNTIYF. In nucleotides, the CDR3 is TGTGCCAGCAGCCAAGAGATCGGGACACTGTTGCGGAACACCATATATTTT.

Ten or more counts support this clonotype. The gene calls are TRBV27 and TRBJ2-3, with no clear D. V dropped 9 bases and J dropped 1 base, with 5 bases sitting between them. This CDR3 contains 11 residues. CDR1 and CDR2 (germline): MNHEY, SMNVEV (reference sequence). The CDR3 region has the DNA TGTGCCAGTAGAGGCACAGATACGCAGTATTTT. This encodes CASRGTDTQYF.

This clonotype was detected a few times. V is TRBV6-6 and J is TRBJ2-7, with D tentatively TRBD1 (5 bases). Germline V gene data show CDR1 as MNHNY and CDR2 as SVGAGI (reference sequence). CDR3 size: 13 residues. Trimming stripped 5 bases from V and 4 bases from J, with 12 bases between. CDR3 nucleotide sequence: TGTGCCAGCAGTGAAGACAGACCATACGAGCAGTACGTC. This encodes CASSEDRPYEQYV.

Only a few counts were recorded for this clonotype. The V gene is TRBV4-3, the J gene TRBJ1-2, with D unresolved. The CDR3 spans 13 residues. Germline assignment: CDR1 LGHNA and CDR2 YSLEER. The ends were cut back, 1 base at V and 4 bases at J, with 7 bases in the middle. CDR3 region: CASSQGVTYGYTF. The CDR3 DNA sequence: TGCGCCAGCAGCCAAGGGGTTACCTATGGCTACACCTTC.